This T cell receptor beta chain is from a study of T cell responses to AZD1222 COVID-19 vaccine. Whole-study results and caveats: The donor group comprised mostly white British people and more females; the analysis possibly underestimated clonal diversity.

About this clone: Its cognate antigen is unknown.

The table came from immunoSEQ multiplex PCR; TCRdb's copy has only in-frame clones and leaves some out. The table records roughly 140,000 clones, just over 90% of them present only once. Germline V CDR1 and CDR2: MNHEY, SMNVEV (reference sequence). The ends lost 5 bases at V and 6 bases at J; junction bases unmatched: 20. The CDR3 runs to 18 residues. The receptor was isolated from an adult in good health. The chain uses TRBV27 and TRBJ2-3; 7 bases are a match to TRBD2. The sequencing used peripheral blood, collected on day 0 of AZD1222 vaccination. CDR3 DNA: TGTGCCAGCAGTCAGGCCTCTTCTCGGGACTACTCGTCGGATACGCAGTATTTT. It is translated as CASSQASSRDYSSDTQYF.